Listed here is a single T cell receptor (beta chain). What it recognizes is unknown. The data originate from a study of identical twins. The study's findings and limits: Twins shared out-of-frame alpha sequences with excess low generation probability.

Trimming removed 6 bases from V and 2 bases from J, with 20 bases in between. Germline CDR1 SGHNT, CDR2 YENEEA. The CDR3 contains 16 residues. TCRdb called the 5' RACE reads again in MiXCR, with one record for every CDR3 protein. Of some 300,000 distinct CDR3 sequences listed, around 12% are singletons. These data were likewise used in another study, on yellow fever vaccine responses in identical twins.

The sample comprised CD8+ T cells sorted from blood. The genes are TRBV11-3 and TRBJ2-7; D is undetermined. This sequence was found in a woman between 18 and 29 years old in good health. The CDR3 here is CASSPYRVSSAYEQYF. The CDR3, as DNA: TGTGCCAGCAGTCCCTACCGGGTGTCGAGCGCCTACGAGCAGTACTTC.